The rows below give T cell receptor beta chains drawn from one sample of a study of spatial heterogeneity in lung cancer. TCRdb reprocessed the 5' RACE reads via MiXCR and lists one record per CDR3 protein. The data contain about 44,000 distinct CDR3 sequences, 12% to 15% of them singletons. The sequencing here drew on PBMCs, taken at surgery. The origin of the receptors is a male donor with early-stage non-small cell lung cancer. Both conserved end residues are part of each CDR3. Each record gives: D gene, clone size, J gene, V gene, CDR3 DNA, CDR3 protein. The D gene is left open where the match is weak. Where a row states a size, it is once, few, many or the class of an expanded clone; other rows omit it.

>-|-|TRBJ2-2|TRBV7-9
TGTGCCAGCAGCACGGACTTCAACACCGGGGAGCTGTTTTTT
CASSTDFNTGELFF
>-|-|TRBJ1-4|TRBV7-9
TGTGCCAGCAGCTTTTTGGATGAAAAACTGTTTTTT
CASSFLDEKLFF
>-|many|TRBJ1-4|TRBV12-3/TRBV12-4
TGTGCCAGCAGTCCCTCTGCAACTAATGAAAAACTGTTTTTT
CASSPSATNEKLFF
>-|few|TRBJ2-1|TRBV20-1
TGCAGTGCTGAGCAGGGGACGGGGGGAACTTACAATGAGCAGTTCTTC
CSAEQGTGGTYNEQFF
>TRBD2|many|TRBJ2-7|TRBV7-2
TGTGCCAGCAGTTTACTAGCGGGAGCGAGCTCCTACGAGCAGTACTTC
CASSLLAGASSYEQYF
>TRBD1|-|TRBJ2-2|TRBV5-1
TGCGCCTCCCGGGGACAGGGGGCGGCCGGGGAGCTGTTTTTT
CASRGQGAAGELFF
>TRBD2|few|TRBJ2-3|TRBV25-1
TGTGCCAGCAGTGATGGGGGGGATGGAACAGATACGCAGTATTTT
CASSDGGDGTDTQYF
>-|few|TRBJ2-5|TRBV3-1
TGTGCCAGCAGCCGCAAGTTAGAAGAGACCCAGTACTTC
CASSRKLEETQYF
>TRBD2|few|TRBJ2-7|TRBV10-3
TGTGCCATCAGTGAGGCGGGAGGGCCCCACGAGCAGTACTTC
CAISEAGGPHEQYF
>-|many|TRBJ2-1|TRBV7-8
TGTGCCAGCAGCTCGTTCGACGGGAGCAATGAGCAGTTCTTC
CASSSFDGSNEQFF
>-|few|TRBJ2-2|TRBV29-1
TGCAGCGCCCGGGACACCTACACCGGGGAGCTGTTTTTT
CSARDTYTGELFF
>-|-|TRBJ2-7|TRBV6-2/TRBV6-3
TGTGCCAGCAGTTACCTACCGGCAGGTTCGTTTTACGAGCAGTACTTC
CASSYLPAGSFYEQYF
>-|-|TRBJ2-2|TRBV4-2
TGTGCCAGCAGCCAAGAAGTAGCGGCGAGCACCGGGGAGCTGTTTTTT
CASSQEVAASTGELFF
>-|many|TRBJ1-4|TRBV9
TGTGCCAGCAGCGTAGGGGGACGCAGGAATGAAAAACTGTTTTTT
CASSVGGRRNEKLFF
>TRBD2|few|TRBJ2-1|TRBV30
TGTGCCTGGAGTCCCGGCGGCGGGAGAATCGATGAGCAGTTCTTC
CAWSPGGGRIDEQFF
>-|few|TRBJ1-3|TRBV5-1
TGCGCCAGCAGCTTGAGCACAGCAAGCTCTGGAAACACCATATATTTT
CASSLSTASSGNTIYF
>-|few|TRBJ2-1|TRBV6-1
TGTGCCAGCAGTGAACTGATGGACTGGAGCAATGAGCAGTTCTTC
CASSELMDWSNEQFF
>-|many|TRBJ2-1|TRBV29-1
TGCAGCGTCCCTTCGGTAATAGCGGTTAGCTCCTACAATGAGCAGTTCTTC
CSVPSVIAVSSYNEQFF
>-|-|TRBJ1-5|TRBV12-3/TRBV12-4
TGTGCCAGCAATCTTGGGGGGACTAGCAATCAGCCCCAGCATTTT
CASNLGGTSNQPQHF
>TRBD1|-|TRBJ2-3|TRBV7-2
TGTGCCAGCAGCGACAGGGGCTTCACAGATACGCAGTATTTT
CASSDRGFTDTQYF
>TRBD1|-|TRBJ1-4|TRBV29-1
TGCAGCGCAGCTCAGGGACAGGGAGAAAAACTGTTTTTT
CSAAQGQGEKLFF
>-|-|TRBJ2-3|TRBV7-2
TGTGCCACTCTCCCGGGACCAAACACAGATACGCAGTATTTT
CATLPGPNTDTQYF
>-|few|TRBJ2-2|TRBV2
TGTGCCAGCAGCACGCCAGGGGAGTCGGCCGGGGAGCTGTTTTTT
CASSTPGESAGELFF
>-|many|TRBJ1-3|TRBV2
TGTGCCAGCAGTGAAGGGCGACCTGGAAACACCATATATTTT
CASSEGRPGNTIYF